This entry lists 26 T cell receptor beta chains sequenced from one sample in a study of shared clonotypes between healthy human individuals. TCRdb's copy holds only in-frame clones and misses some; the assay was immunoSEQ multiplex PCR. The data show approximately 2.5 million clones, more than 85% seen once. The sample comprised naive CD4+ T cells from PBMCs. Sample subset: CD45RA+ positively selected. Source of these receptors: a man younger than 30 in good health. Some clones in this sample may be carry-over from other donors' samples.

The chain employs TRBV4-1 and TRBJ2-2; 8 bases align to TRBD1. In germline, CDR1 is MGHRA, CDR2 YSYEKL. After removal of 4 bases from V and 3 bases from J, the junction contained 4 bases not matched to a gene. The CDR3 sequence is 15 residues long. CDR3 amino acids: CASSPQGADTGELFF. CDR3 DNA sequence: TGCGCCAGCAGCCCCCAGGGGGCGGACACCGGGGAGCTGTTTTTT.

This rearrangement joins TRBV6-5 to TRBJ2-2, with 8 bases fitting TRBD2. CDR1 is MNHEY, CDR2 SVGAGI, per germline. With V trimmed by 7 bases and J by 6 bases, 7 bases remained unmatched. This CDR3 has 14 amino acids. The DNA of the CDR3 is TGTGCCAGCACCCGAGCGGGAGCGGCCGGGGAGCTGTTTTTT. This codes for CASTRAGAAGELFF.

The V and J genes are TRBV7-8 and TRBJ1-3, with 7 bases identical to TRBD1. In germline, CDR1 is SGHVS, CDR2 FQNEAQ. The CDR3 contains 17 residues. V was clipped by 2 bases and J by 2 bases; unmatched bases: 9. Here the CDR3 DNA reads TGTGCCAGCAGCTTAAACGCAGGGGGTGTCACTGGAAACACCATATATTTT. Protein: CASSLNAGGVTGNTIYF.

V is TRBV6-4 and J is TRBJ1-2; the match to TRBD1 covers 9 bases. This CDR3 region has 15 residues. CDR1 MRHNA and CDR2 SNTAGT come from the germline V gene. The V segment lost 2 bases and the J segment 8 bases; nucleotides outside the gene matches: 9. The CDR3 is CASSDPTGGVFGYTF. CDR3 in DNA: TGTGCCAGCAGTGACCCGACAGGGGGTGTCTTCGGCTACACCTTC.

CDR3 coding DNA: TGTGCCATCAGTGAGTCGGCGGGGGGTCCGGGTATCTATGGCTACACCTTC. This sequence encodes CAISESAGGPGIYGYTF. V usage is TRBV10-3 and J usage is TRBJ1-2; possibly TRBD1 for D (5 bases). The CDR3 consists of 17 residues. Between the trimmed V and J ends, which lost 0 bases and 4 bases, there was a span of 18 bases. Germline values: CDR1 ENHRY, CDR2 SYGVKD.

V usage is TRBV5-1 and J usage is TRBJ2-7; maybe TRBD2 (5 bases). Trimming left V 0 bases short and J 4 bases short, with 14 bases between. The CDR3 runs to 15 residues. Germline CDR1 reads SGHRS; CDR2 reads YFSETQ. The CDR3 sequence: CASSLVLGSSYEQYF. CDR3 DNA: TGCGCCAGCAGCTTGGTCCTGGGGAGTTCGTACGAGCAGTACTTC.

This sequence joins TRBV7-9 and TRBJ2-3; D is ambiguous. The ends were cut back, 6 bases at V and 3 bases at J, with 10 bases in the middle. The CDR3 contains 13 residues. The V gene's germline CDR1 is SEHNR and CDR2 FQNEAQ (reference sequence). This CDR3 reads CASRTALTDTQYF. DNA for the CDR3: TGTGCCAGCAGGACGGCGTTGACAGATACGCAGTATTTT.

The chain employs TRBV7-3 and TRBJ1-1, with no clear D. The V gene's germline CDR1 is SGHTA and CDR2 FQGTGA. The V gene lost 0 bases and the J gene lost 6 bases, with 8 bases spanning the gap. The CDR3 is 13 residues long. CDR3 nucleotide sequence: TGTGCCAGCAGCTTAACGGCCGGGGCTGAAGCTTTCTTT. Amino acid sequence: CASSLTAGAEAFF.

The rearrangement uses TRBV28 and TRBJ2-7; TRBD2 might be the D (6 bases). This CDR3 comprises 15 residues. Germline V gives CDR1 MDHEN, CDR2 SYDVKM. CDR3 loop: CATHAGPYPSYEQYF. DNA of the CDR3: TGTGCTACCCATGCGGGACCATACCCCTCCTACGAGCAGTACTTC.

The rearrangement uses TRBV9 and TRBJ1-1, with D possibly being TRBD1 (5 bases). V lost 4 bases and J 0 bases, leaving 13 bases between the germline ends. Germline V gene sequence: CDR1 SGDLS, CDR2 YYNGEE. This CDR3 is 15 amino acids long. DNA of the CDR3: TGTGCCAGCAGCCCCCGGGACGGTATGAACACTGAAGCTTTCTTT. It specifies CASSPRDGMNTEAFF. The full variable domain, completed using reference TRBV9 and TRBJ1-1, is DSGVTQTPKHLITATGQRVTLRCSPRSGDLSVYWYQQSLDQGLQFLIQYYNGEERAKGNILERFSAQQFPDLHSELNLSSLELGDSALYFCASSPRDGMNTEAFFGQGTRLTVV.

The rearrangement links TRBV7-2 to TRBJ2-3; 7 bases match TRBD2. V was pared by 5 bases and J by 0 bases, with 8 bases of the junction left unmatched. Germline-derived CDR1 and CDR2 are SGHTA and FQGNSA. The CDR3 has 16 amino acids. The CDR3 sequence is CASSPFGGGSTDTQYF. CDR3 DNA sequence: TGTGCCAGCAGCCCGTTCGGCGGGGGAAGCACAGATACGCAGTATTTT.

This clone was picked up one time. V is TRBV4-2 and J is TRBJ1-2; perhaps TRBD1 as D (5 bases). With 0 bases removed from V and 7 bases from J, the gap between germline ends came to 12 bases. The CDR3 has 14 residues. Germline lookup yields CDR1 LGHNA and CDR2 YNFKEQ. The CDR3 sequence is CASSQERQGVGYTF. CDR3 in DNA: TGTGCCAGCAGCCAAGAGAGGCAAGGGGTTGGCTACACCTTC.

The rearrangement links TRBV11-2 to TRBJ1-5, with 7 bases matching TRBD1. V shed 3 bases, J shed 12 bases, and the junction held 5 bases outside the gene matches. The CDR3 length is 12 residues. From germline, CDR1 is SGHAT and CDR2 FQNNGV. The CDR3 here is CASSLPQGVQHF. The CDR3 DNA follows: TGTGCCAGCAGCTTGCCTCAGGGGGTCCAGCATTTT.

The V gene is TRBV5-1, the J gene TRBJ2-2, with TRBD1 identical over 7 bases. The CDR3 loop spans 14 amino acids. Germline V gene data show CDR1 as SGHRS and CDR2 as YFSETQ. The V gene end was trimmed by 5 bases and the J gene end by 5 bases; junction bases not matched to a gene: 6. This CDR3 reads CASRAGTETGELFF. CDR3 in DNA: TGCGCCAGCAGGGCCGGGACAGAGACCGGGGAGCTGTTTTTT.

This clone was found a few times. The chain links TRBV2 to TRBJ2-7, with D possibly being TRBD2 (5 bases). Trimming stripped 4 bases from V and 6 bases from J, with 7 bases between. The germline gives CDR1 SNHLY, CDR2 FYNNEI. The length of the CDR3 is 11 residues. This chain's CDR3 is CASSVASEQYF. The CDR3 bases are TGTGCCAGCAGTGTAGCGTCCGAGCAGTACTTC.

The chain links TRBV19 to TRBJ1-2, with a tentative D call TRBD1 (5 bases). Deletions cut 7 bases from V and 5 bases from J, with 20 bases between. The CDR3 consists of 15 residues. CDR1 and CDR2 from the germline V gene are LNHDA and SQIVND (reference sequence). The DNA of the CDR3 is TGTGCCAGTATAGCCGGGACGGATCTCTGGTATGGCTACACCTTC. It encodes CASIAGTDLWYGYTF.

CDR3 bases: TGTGCCAGCAGCCAAGATAGTCGACAGGCCTTGGACTATGGCTACACCTTC. It yields the protein CASSQDSRQALDYGYTF. The chain uses TRBV4-2 and TRBJ1-2; a possible D gene is TRBD1 (6 bases). There are 17 residues in the CDR3. With 0 bases removed from V and 3 bases from J, the gap between germline ends came to 17 bases. The germline gives CDR1 LGHNA, CDR2 YNFKEQ.

The V gene is TRBV7-9, the J gene TRBJ2-5, with TRBD1 identical over 9 bases. Trimming at V came to 2 bases and at J to 3 bases, leaving 16 bases not matched to a gene. This CDR3 contains 19 residues. Looked up from germline, CDR1 is SEHNR and CDR2 is FQNEAQ (reference sequence). The CDR3 reads CASSLLTGGSLTVKETQYF. For the CDR3, the DNA is TGTGCCAGCAGCTTACTGACAGGGGGGTCGTTAACTGTGAAAGAGACCCAGTACTTC.

The chain links TRBV29-1 to TRBJ1-2; perhaps TRBD1 as D (5 bases). V dropped 0 bases and J dropped 8 bases, with 13 bases sitting between them. This CDR3 is 13 amino acids long. Germline V gene data show CDR1 as SQVTM and CDR2 as ANQGSEA. CDR3 sequence: CSVEDGGAEGYTF. The CDR3, as DNA: TGCAGCGTTGAAGATGGGGGTGCAGAGGGCTACACCTTC.

The V gene is TRBV19, the J gene TRBJ2-5; 10 bases agree with TRBD2. The germline CDR1 and CDR2 sequences are LNHDA and SQIVND (reference sequence). Trimming took 5 bases from V and 7 from J; bases not matched to a gene: 4. CDR3 length: 13 residues. The CDR3 reads CASSPSGRGTQYF. Written as DNA, the CDR3 is TGTGCCAGTAGTCCTAGCGGGAGAGGGACCCAGTACTTC.

The V call is TRBV25-1, the J call TRBJ2-1, with 10 positions matching TRBD2. This CDR3 is 18 amino acids long. The J segment lost 5 bases and the V segment lost 2 bases, leaving 12 bases of the junction unmatched. Germline CDR1 is MGHDK and CDR2 is SYGVNS. DNA of the CDR3: TGTGCCAGCAGTGAAAGCGGGAGAGGACTAGCGGAACACAATGAGCAGTTCTTC. Its translation is CASSESGRGLAEHNEQFF.

This chain connects TRBV7-9 to TRBJ1-3; no firm D call. The CDR3 is 15 residues long. V was clipped by 1 base and J by 1 base, with 8 bases between them. In germline, CDR1 is SEHNR, CDR2 FQNEAQ (reference sequence). This chain's CDR3 is CASSLVGESGNTIYF. The CDR3 nucleotides are TGTGCCAGCAGCTTAGTAGGAGAGTCTGGAAACACCATATATTTT.

The rearrangement links TRBV27 to TRBJ1-1, with TRBD1 matching 7 bases. Trimming at V came to 3 bases and at J to 5 bases, leaving 9 bases not matched to a gene. Germline lookup yields CDR1 MNHEY and CDR2 SMNVEV (reference sequence). The CDR3 has 15 amino acids. The CDR3 DNA sequence: TGTGCCAGCAGTTTCCGCCGGGACAGCGTAACTGAAGCTTTCTTT. It translates to CASSFRRDSVTEAFF.

This chain joins TRBV6-1 and TRBJ2-1; D remains ambiguous. Germline-derived CDR1 and CDR2 are MNHNS and SASEGT. The CDR3 length is 15 residues. V was pared by 3 bases and J by 1 base, with 10 bases between. Written as DNA, the CDR3 is TGTGCCAGCAGTGATTCGTTGGGGTCCTACAATGAGCAGTTCTTC. Protein: CASSDSLGSYNEQFF.

This sequence joins TRBV10-2 and TRBJ2-1; D might be TRBD2 (8 bases). The germline gives CDR1 WSHSY, CDR2 SAAADI. The CDR3 has 19 amino acids. V was clipped by 0 bases and J by 2 bases, with 20 bases between them. CDR3 bases: TGCGCCAGCAGTGAGTCGATAGGGGGCGCGGGACTAGCCTACAATGAGCAGTTCTTC. It encodes CASSESIGGAGLAYNEQFF.

Points on this clone: In the same sample, other DNA sequences code for this CDR3. The J gene is TRBJ2-2, the V gene TRBV5-1; no reliable D call. CDR1 and CDR2 (germline): SGHRS, YFSETQ. Trimming stripped 4 bases from V and 5 bases from J, with 15 bases between. The CDR3 totals 15 residues. The CDR3 bases are TGCGCCAGCAGCCTGGGGTCTGGTGGGACCGGGGAGCTGTTTTTT. It translates to CASSLGSGGTGELFF.